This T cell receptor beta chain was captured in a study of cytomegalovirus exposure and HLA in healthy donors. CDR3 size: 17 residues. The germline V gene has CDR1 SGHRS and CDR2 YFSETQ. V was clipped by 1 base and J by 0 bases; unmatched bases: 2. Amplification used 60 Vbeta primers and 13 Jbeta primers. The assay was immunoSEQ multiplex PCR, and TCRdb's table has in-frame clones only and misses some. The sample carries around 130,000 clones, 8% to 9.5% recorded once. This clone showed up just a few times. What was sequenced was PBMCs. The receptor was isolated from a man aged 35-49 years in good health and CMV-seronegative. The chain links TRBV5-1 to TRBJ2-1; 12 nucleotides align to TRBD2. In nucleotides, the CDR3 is TGCGCCAGCAGCTTGACGACTAGCGGGGGCTCCTACAATGAGCAGTTCTTC. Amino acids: CASSLTTSGGSYNEQFF.